This passage covers 31 T cell receptor beta chains from one sample sequenced in a study of high-grade serous ovarian cancer treatment subgroups. The protocol was immunoSEQ multiplex PCR, while the TCRdb copy is restricted to in-frame clones and leaves out a portion. The table includes around 30,000 clones, about 81% detected once. Tumor samples were obtained before definitive surgery or chemotherapy. The source material was tumor tissue. The receptors come from a human donor with high-grade serous ovarian cancer.

The gene calls are TRBV14 and TRBJ2-1; 7 bases are shared with TRBD2. J lost 10 bases, V lost 4 bases, and 7 bases had no gene match. The CDR3 sequence is 13 residues long. In germline, CDR1 is SGHDN, CDR2 FVKESK. The CDR3 protein is CASSPSGLIEQFF. Here the CDR3 DNA reads TGTGCCAGCAGCCCTAGCGGTTTAATCGAGCAGTTCTTC.

CDR3 coding DNA: TGTGCCAGCAGTACTTCCGGGGCCGGCTATGGCTACACCTTC. As protein: CASSTSGAGYGYTF. The rearrangement links TRBV28 to TRBJ1-2; possibly TRBD1 for D (5 bases). Trimming shortened V by 5 bases and J by 4 bases, and 14 bases separated the two germline ends. Germline CDR1 is MDHEN and CDR2 is SYDVKM. The CDR3 extends over 14 amino acids.

The rearrangement links TRBV4-2 to TRBJ2-7; TRBD1 is a possible D gene (5 bases). Germline V gives CDR1 LGHNA, CDR2 YNFKEQ. The ends were cut back, 2 bases at V and 4 bases at J, with 21 bases in the middle. The CDR3 has 17 amino acids. The CDR3 nucleotides are TGTGCCAGCAGCCAATTCAGCTCGGCCCAAGGGGTTTACGAGCAGTACTTC. It specifies CASSQFSSAQGVYEQYF.

The chain has TRBV7-6 and TRBJ1-4; TRBD1 agrees at 7 bases. From germline, CDR1 is SGHVS and CDR2 FNYEAQ. The CDR3 contains 19 residues. Losses at the gene ends were 4 bases for V and 2 bases for J; bases not matched to a gene: 16. This chain's CDR3 is CASSSPPGQYFSTNEKLFF. As DNA, the CDR3 is TGTGCCAGCAGCTCCCCCCCGGGACAGTACTTCTCGACTAATGAAAAACTGTTTTTT.

The V and J genes are TRBV12-5 and TRBJ2-1; 14 bases match TRBD2. The CDR3 is 20 amino acids. Germline CDR1 and CDR2: LGHNT and FRNRAP. The V segment lost 1 base and the J segment 6 bases; nucleotides outside the gene matches: 14. The CDR3 loop is CASGLARTRGTSGSFNEQFF. In DNA form, the CDR3 reads TGTGCTAGTGGTTTGGCGCGAACCCGCGGGACTAGCGGGAGTTTCAATGAGCAGTTCTTC.

V gene TRBV6-5 combines with J gene TRBJ1-5, with D hard to call. The CDR3 has 14 residues. Germline-derived CDR1 and CDR2 are MNHEY and SVGAGI. The V gene lost 5 bases and the J gene lost 8 bases, with 16 bases spanning the gap. The DNA of the CDR3 is TGTGCCAGCAGTGAGACTGGTCCATGGGAGCCCCAGCATTTT. Residues: CASSETGPWEPQHF.

This clone appeared a single time. The chain recombines TRBV28 with TRBJ1-2, with 10 positions matching TRBD1. The germline CDR1 and CDR2 sequences are MDHEN and SYDVKM. The CDR3 covers 19 residues. The V gene end was trimmed by 7 bases and the J gene end by 4 bases; junction bases not matched to a gene: 21. The CDR3: CASNSPGDRGIGTGYGYTF. In DNA, the CDR3 is TGTGCCAGCAATTCTCCGGGGGACAGGGGAATAGGAACTGGCTATGGCTACACCTTC.

CDR3: CASSSALDRGREQYF. DNA of the CDR3: TGTGCCAGCAGTTCAGCCCTGGACAGGGGGAGGGAGCAGTACTTC. The rearrangement joins TRBV27 to TRBJ2-7; 10 nucleotides agree with TRBD1. The ends lost 4 bases at V and 7 bases at J; junction bases unmatched: 10. The CDR3 is 15 residues long. The germline CDR1 and CDR2 sequences are MNHEY and SMNVEV (reference sequence).

The chain joins TRBV6-5 to TRBJ2-1; TRBD1 matches at 7 bases. From germline, CDR1 is MNHEY and CDR2 SVGAGI. The CDR3 sequence is 14 residues long. Losses at the gene ends were 1 base for V and 9 bases for J; bases not matched to a gene: 6. CDR3 loop: CASSYFKQGFEQFF. For the CDR3, the DNA is TGTGCCAGCAGTTACTTTAAACAGGGGTTTGAGCAGTTCTTC.

This rearrangement joins TRBV10-3 to TRBJ2-1; D is ambiguous. Trimming removed 5 bases at V and 7 bases at J, with 6 bases between. This CDR3 has 11 amino acids. The germline gives CDR1 ENHRY, CDR2 SYGVKD. Written as DNA, the CDR3 is TGTGCCATCAGTTCGAGTAATGAGCAGTTCTTC. Translated, it gives CAISSSNEQFF.

This clone was recorded once. CDR3 in DNA: TGTGCCAGCAGCTCCAAATTGGACGGGACAGGGGAAGCTTTCTTT. Protein sequence: CASSSKLDGTGEAFF. The chain joins TRBV7-9 to TRBJ1-1; TRBD1 agrees at 9 bases. From germline, CDR1 is SEHNR and CDR2 FQNEAQ (reference sequence). The J segment lost 8 bases and the V segment lost 4 bases, leaving 11 bases of the junction unmatched. The CDR3 is 15 amino acids.

The chain couples TRBV19 to TRBJ1-3, with a tentative D call TRBD1 (5 bases). Trimming removed 5 bases from V and 7 bases from J, with 27 bases in between. The CDR3 extends over 18 amino acids. Germline loops: CDR1 LNHDA, CDR2 SQIVND (reference sequence). The CDR3 loop reads CASSSEGPTLMVSNTIYF. The CDR3 DNA is TGTGCCAGTAGTTCCGAGGGACCCACTCTCATGGTGAGCAACACCATATATTTT.

The chain employs TRBV5-6 and TRBJ2-1; 10 bases match TRBD1. Germline CDR1 and CDR2: SGHDT and YYEEEE. The CDR3 length is 18 residues. Trimming took 4 bases from V and 5 from J; bases not matched to a gene: 15. The CDR3 nucleotides read TGTGCCAGCAGCCCCAACCCAATGGGACAGGGGTTCCACAATGAGCAGTTCTTC. Its translation is CASSPNPMGQGFHNEQFF.

The rearrangement uses TRBV28 and TRBJ2-3; a possible D gene is TRBD2 (6 bases). Trimming cost V 5 bases and J 9 bases, with 12 bases left between them. Germline values: CDR1 MDHEN, CDR2 SYDVKM. The CDR3 runs 12 residues. This CDR3 is CASSQLADTQYF. CDR3 nucleotide sequence: TGTGCCAGCAGTCAACTAGCTGACACGCAGTATTTT.

CDR3 in DNA: TGTGCCAGCAGCCACCGGGACATGGGCCAAAACATTCAGTACTTC. Its translation is CASSHRDMGQNIQYF. The V call is TRBV5-5, the J call TRBJ2-4; D perhaps matches TRBD1 (6 bases). The V end lost 4 bases, the J end lost 5 bases, and 16 bases lay between the germline ends. Germline CDR1 is SGHKS and CDR2 is YYEKEE (reference sequence). The CDR3 has 15 residues.

This clone was seen more than once but under ten times. The rearrangement uses TRBV6-6 and TRBJ2-7, with 7 bases identical to TRBD2. Germline assignment: CDR1 MNHNY and CDR2 SVGAGI (reference sequence). The CDR3 is 14 amino acids. V lost 7 bases and J lost 5; bases outside the gene matches: 11. The CDR3 reads CASNWVGGSDEQYF. The CDR3 DNA follows: TGTGCCAGCAACTGGGTCGGCGGGAGTGACGAGCAGTACTTC.

The J gene is TRBJ2-7, the V gene TRBV6-5; D unclear. CDR3 length: 16 amino acids. Germline V lookup: CDR1 MNHEY, CDR2 SVGAGI. The germline V and J ends were trimmed by 0 bases and 0 bases, with 12 bases remaining between them. CDR3 nucleotide sequence: TGTGCCAGCAGTTACTCTTTTCCGAGGAGCTCCTACGAGCAGTACTTC. As protein: CASSYSFPRSSYEQYF.

The rearrangement uses TRBV27 and TRBJ2-1; D possibly corresponds to TRBD1 (6 bases). CDR1 and CDR2 (germline): MNHEY, SMNVEV (reference sequence). The ends were cut back, 5 bases at V and 7 bases at J, with 12 bases in the middle. There are 13 residues in the CDR3. The CDR3 spells CASSTRQENEQFF. The CDR3, as DNA: TGTGCCAGCAGTACCAGACAGGAAAATGAGCAGTTCTTC.

The chain combines TRBV28 with TRBJ1-1; no clear D. Germline V gives CDR1 MDHEN, CDR2 SYDVKM. The CDR3 loop spans 14 amino acids. V lost 4 bases, J lost 0 bases, and 9 bases lay in between. As DNA, the CDR3 is TGTGCCAGCAGTTCTCCGGCATTGAACACTGAAGCTTTCTTT. It codes for CASSSPALNTEAFF.

This sequence joins TRBV7-2 and TRBJ2-3; no reliable D call. The CDR3 is 15 residues long. Trimming shortened V by 3 bases and J by 2 bases, and 12 bases separated the two germline ends. CDR1 SGHTA and CDR2 FQGNSA come from the germline V gene. The CDR3 nucleotides are TGTGCCAGCAGCTTGGACCCGCGGAACACAGATACGCAGTATTTT. Translation: CASSLDPRNTDTQYF.

The V call is TRBV6-5, the J call TRBJ1-1; 7 bases align to TRBD1. The germline V gene has CDR1 MNHEY and CDR2 SVGAGI. V was pared by 6 bases and J by 1 base, with 8 bases of the junction left unmatched. The CDR3 loop spans 15 amino acids. The CDR3 reads CASSPKQGRNTEAFF. The CDR3 nucleotides are TGTGCCAGCAGCCCTAAACAGGGGCGGAACACTGAAGCTTTCTTT.

This chain joins TRBV5-1 and TRBJ2-7; D tentatively fits TRBD1 or TRBD2 (5 bases each). Germline V gene lookup returns CDR1 SGHRS and CDR2 YFSETQ. The CDR3 totals 13 residues. The V gene lost 2 bases and the J gene lost 6 bases, with 12 bases spanning the gap. This chain's CDR3 is CASSFGEGIEQYF. In DNA form, the CDR3 reads TGCGCCAGCAGCTTCGGTGAGGGGATCGAGCAGTACTTC.

In this sample, this clone turned up once. The rearrangement links TRBV6-5 to TRBJ2-7; TRBD1 matches at 9 bases. Losses at the gene ends were 3 bases for V and 5 bases for J; bases not matched to a gene: 11. Germline CDR1 is MNHEY and CDR2 is SVGAGI. The CDR3 runs 16 residues. CDR3 in amino acids: CASSYRFRDRVNEQYF. CDR3 sequence (DNA): TGTGCCAGCAGTTATAGGTTTCGGGACAGGGTCAACGAGCAGTACTTC.

CDR3 nucleotides: TGTGCCAGCGTCGGGCTGGGACAGGGGGCTAGAGAGCAGTACTTC. Translation gives CASVGLGQGAREQYF. The chain is built from TRBV7-9 and TRBJ2-7; 12 bases are shared with TRBD1. Germline CDR1 is SEHNR and CDR2 is FQNEAQ (reference sequence). The CDR3 has 15 residues. J gave up 7 bases and V 8 bases, and 12 bases lay outside the gene matches.

In this sample, this clone turned up a few times. This chain connects TRBV4-1 to TRBJ1-4, with D tentatively TRBD1 (6 bases). From germline, CDR1 is MGHRA and CDR2 YSYEKL. Trimming removed 2 bases from V and 2 bases from J, with 9 bases in between. This CDR3 is built from 15 residues. The CDR3 protein is CASSQTGSTNEKLFF. The DNA of the CDR3 is TGCGCCAGCAGCCAAACAGGGAGCACTAATGAAAAACTGTTTTTT.

The chain carries TRBV6-1 and TRBJ1-4; 9 bases are a match to TRBD1. This CDR3 is built from 15 residues. Trimming at V came to 6 bases and at J to 8 bases, leaving 10 bases not matched to a gene. From germline, CDR1 is MNHNS and CDR2 SASEGT. CDR3 in amino acids: CASRSPGTGKEKLFF. The CDR3 coding sequence is TGTGCCAGCAGGTCTCCCGGGACAGGGAAAGAAAAACTGTTTTTT.

The sample holds a few counts of this clone. The identical CDR3 is also encoded by other nucleotide sequences in the sample. The rearrangement uses TRBV27 and TRBJ1-2; 7 bases align to TRBD1. With V trimmed by 6 bases and J by 8 bases, 9 bases remained unmatched. Germline V CDR1 and CDR2: MNHEY, SMNVEV (reference sequence). The CDR3 runs to 13 residues. CDR3 protein: CASSLGGLGGYTF. For the CDR3, the DNA is TGTGCCAGCAGCCTAGGGGGCCTGGGAGGCTACACCTTC.

The chain is built from TRBV5-6 and TRBJ1-1; D is perhaps TRBD1 (5 bases). The germline V and J ends were trimmed by 1 base and 3 bases, with 25 bases remaining between them. This CDR3 is 19 amino acids long. Germline V gene data show CDR1 as SGHDT and CDR2 as YYEEEE. CDR3 in DNA: TGTGCCAGCAGCTTGAATATACCCTCATACGGGGGGAGCGACACTGAAGCTTTCTTT. Protein sequence: CASSLNIPSYGGSDTEAFF.

V and J are TRBV7-3 and TRBJ2-5; D remains ambiguous. CDR3 length: 13 residues. The germline V gene encodes CDR1 SGHTA and CDR2 FQGTGA. V lost 2 bases and J lost 7, with 11 bases in between. CDR3 DNA: TGTGCCAGCAGCTTAGCGAGGTTCGGGACCCAGTACTTC. Translating gives CASSLARFGTQYF.

The chain recombines TRBV6-1 with TRBJ1-3, with D possibly being TRBD1 (6 bases). V was trimmed by 6 bases and J by 2 bases, leaving 14 bases between them. The germline gives CDR1 MNHNS, CDR2 SASEGT. The CDR3 consists of 15 residues. The CDR3 DNA is TGTGCCAGCAGCGTCACGGACAGTCCTGGAAACACCATATATTTT. This codes for CASSVTDSPGNTIYF.

The CDR3 loop reads CASNYGGDPQHF. The CDR3 DNA sequence: TGTGCCAGCAATTACGGGGGAGACCCCCAGCATTTT. The chain uses TRBV6-9 and TRBJ1-5; possibly TRBD1 for D (5 bases). Germline CDR1 reads MNHGY; CDR2 reads SVAAGI. The CDR3 consists of 12 residues. Trimming took off 7 bases at V and 10 bases at J, with 14 bases between the two ends.